A single sample is the source of the 8 T cell receptor beta chains below, sequenced in a study of blood T cells in healthy people across ages (dated by TCRdb to 2013 to 2016). Library preparation was by 5' RACE. Sequencer: Illumina HiSeq 2500. A second 7 to 11 cycle PCR used a sample-barcoded 5' primer and a J-beta primer mix. TCRdb applied fastp at Q25 and MiXCR to the public reads, then kept only in-frame beta chains. Each entry is one CDR3 protein sequence, shown with its most common DNA and genes. The sample contains under 2,000,000 distinct CDR3 sequences, approximately 50% of them found a single time. The ten biggest clones cover approximately 2.1% of the sample. Sequencing input: blood. The receptor source for this set is a woman in her forties in good health.

The chain carries TRBV4-3 and TRBJ2-2; D is unresolved. The CDR3 consists of 15 residues. Germline values: CDR1 LGHNA, CDR2 YSLEER. V was clipped by 0 bases and J by 3 bases, with 8 bases between them. In DNA form, the CDR3 reads TGCGCCAGCAGCCAAGATGGGCGGCACACCGGGGAGCTGTTTTTT. Translation gives CASSQDGRHTGELFF.

This chain joins TRBV20-1 and TRBJ1-2, with 9 bases identical to TRBD1. The V segment lost 6 bases and the J segment 7 bases; nucleotides outside the gene matches: 3. The CDR3 is 11 residues long. In germline, CDR1 is DFQATT, CDR2 SNEGSKA (reference sequence). This CDR3 is CSAKQGAGYTF. CDR3 in DNA: TGCAGTGCCAAACAGGGGGCTGGCTACACCTTC.

This clonotype was seen a handful of times. The chain combines TRBV12-3 or TRBV12-4 with TRBJ2-1; weak D call: TRBD2 (5 bases). The CDR3 contains 15 residues. The V end was cut by 2 bases, the J end by 3 bases, with 11 bases between. Written as DNA, the CDR3 is TGTGCCAGCAGTTTAACGGGGAAAGTCTACAATGAGCAGTTCTTC. Translated: CASSLTGKVYNEQFF.

The V gene is TRBV20-1, the J gene TRBJ2-1, with a weak D call TRBD2 (6 bases). The germline gives CDR1 DFQATT, CDR2 SNEGSKA (reference sequence). The CDR3 consists of 13 residues. Deletions cut 0 bases from V and 7 bases from J, with 10 bases between. In DNA, the CDR3 is TGCAGTGCTAGAGATGGGGGGAGGAATGAGCAGTTCTTC. It is translated as CSARDGGRNEQFF.

This clonotype was counted between two and nine times. The rearrangement joins TRBV20-1 to TRBJ1-5, with 12 bases aligning to TRBD1. From germline, CDR1 is DFQATT and CDR2 SNEGSKA (reference sequence). The CDR3 length is 16 residues. V shed 6 bases and J 4 bases; nucleotides not matched to a gene: 10. DNA for the CDR3: TGCAGTGCGCAGACCGGGACAGGGGGCGCGAATCAGCCCCAGCATTTT. Its protein product is CSAQTGTGGANQPQHF.

A single count supports this clonotype. The V gene is TRBV24-1, the J gene TRBJ2-4; D call uncertain. The J call may be in error: the DNA end matches TRBJ2-5 better. Per germline, CDR1 KGHDR and CDR2 SFDVKD. The CDR3 is 14 residues long. The CDR3 reads CATSVGQHGETQYF. The CDR3 DNA sequence: TGTGCCACCAGTGTCGGCCAGCACGGTGAGACCCAGTACTTC.

This clonotype came up a few times. The rearrangement joins TRBV19 to TRBJ2-7; D unclear. V lost 3 bases and J 2 bases, leaving 8 bases between the germline ends. The CDR3 runs to 13 residues. From germline, CDR1 is LNHDA and CDR2 SQIVND (reference sequence). The CDR3 bases are TGTGCCAGTAGTATGTCGTCCGCCTACGAGCAGTACTTC. This gives the protein CASSMSSAYEQYF.

A few counts support this clonotype. The V gene is TRBV6-2 or TRBV6-3, the J gene TRBJ2-7; the D gene could be TRBD1 or TRBD2 (5 bases each). The CDR3 spans 14 residues. Between the trimmed V and J ends, which lost 4 bases and 3 bases, there was a span of 13 bases. CDR1 MNHEY and CDR2 SVGEGT come from the germline V gene. CDR3 bases: TGTGCCAGCAGTTGGGACCCTCGCCTCTACGAGCAGTACTTC. Protein: CASSWDPRLYEQYF.